This TCR beta chain was identified in a study of T cells in women clearing cervical HPV infection. Study-level background: Control women cleared a single incident HPV16 infection within 12 months. Only a few women had HLA typing results available.

Produced via immunoSEQ multiplex PCR; TCRdb's table is partial and in-frame only. The sample features around 30,000 clones, with approximately 20% in its top ten. Findings of the study overall: CIN3+ cases had significantly higher TCR repertoire richness than controls, but evenness did not differ. Controls had more TRBV6-7 (about 0.15%) than cases (around 0.11%).

Note on this clone: Its antigen is as yet unknown. The read ends 3 residues early relative to the CDR3; the germline J gene fills the gap.

The CDR3 consists of 17 residues. With V trimmed by 4 bases and J by 2 bases, 11 bases remained unmatched. The germline V gene encodes CDR1 LNHDA and CDR2 SQIVND (reference sequence). Sequencing used blood buffy coat. The rearrangement uses TRBV19 and TRBJ2-3; 8 nucleotides agree with TRBD1. The clonotype was recovered from a woman between 18 and 70 years old with a cervical HPV16 infection that either progressed to CIN3+ or cleared (not recorded which). The chain's CDR3 is CASSTSSTGVDTDTQYF. The CDR3 bases that were read are TGTGCCAGTAGTACCTCCTCGACAGGGGTGGACACAGATACG.